This T cell receptor beta chain was identified in a study of cytomegalovirus exposure and HLA in healthy donors. Across the study: A subsequent analysis reported that the roughly 120 validation repertoires were produced on the same platform that had also been used for the 600 to 800 first-cohort repertoires. The study, taken as a whole, reports: The majority of TCR sequences were rare, yet some public TCRs appeared in many donors. Specificity of a few CMV-associated chains for CMV antigens was verified in vitro. The investigators catalogued 164 TCR beta chains as cytomegalovirus-associated.

Germline-derived CDR1 and CDR2 are SGHNT and YYREEE (reference sequence). The CDR3 is made up of 18 amino acids. J was trimmed by 2 bases and V by 4 bases; bases with no gene match: 16. TCRdb's copy holds only in-frame clones and misses some; the assay was immunoSEQ multiplex PCR. The sample has some 140,000 clones; 80% to 90% are singletons. With respect to this clone: Its antigen is as yet unknown.

This chain connects TRBV5-4 to TRBJ2-3; 7 positions agree with TRBD2. This sequence was found in a man between 18 and 35 years old in good health and CMV-seronegative. The sample comprised PBMCs. The chain's CDR3 is CASSGPGGLAEVTDTQYF. The CDR3 nucleotides are TGTGCCAGCAGCGGCCCCGGGGGTCTAGCGGAGGTCACAGATACGCAGTATTTT.